The rows below give T cell receptor beta chains drawn from one sample of a study of blood T cell repertoires in COVID-19. Generated by immunoSEQ multiplex PCR, the TCRdb table keeps only in-frame clones and is missing some. The sample shows 140,000 to 150,000 clones, 81% of them seen only once. The material sequenced was peripheral blood. All receptors come from a human donor in a cohort sampled during active COVID-19. CDR3s include the opening cysteine and the closing phenylalanine or tryptophan. Each record gives: D gene, V gene, clone size, J gene, CDR3 protein, CDR3 DNA. A D gene is named only where the DNA matches it firmly. Some rows mark clone size as missing; the rest say once, few, many or name a class of expanded clone.

D: TRBD1
V: TRBV15
size: NA
J: TRBJ2-7
CDR3: CATSREWPTGGYEQYF
DNA: TGTGCCACCAGCAGAGAGTGGCCGACAGGGGGCTACGAGCAGTACTTC

D: TRBD2
V: TRBV7-9
size: NA
J: TRBJ2-7
CDR3: CASSVIAGETNEQYF
DNA: TGTGCCAGCAGCGTAATAGCGGGAGAAACCAACGAGCAGTACTTC

D: TRBD2
V: TRBV18
size: NA
J: TRBJ2-7
CDR3: CASSSQRETRNEQYF
DNA: TGTGCCAGCTCATCCCAGCGGGAGACTCGGAACGAGCAGTACTTC

D: NA
V: TRBV6-5
size: NA
J: TRBJ2-7
CDR3: CASSYSRETLEQYF
DNA: TGTGCCAGCAGTTACTCGCGGGAAACACTCGAGCAGTACTTC

D: NA
V: TRBV3-1/TRBV3-2
size: NA
J: TRBJ1-2
CDR3: CASSQAARYGYTF
DNA: TGTGCCAGCAGCCAAGCCGCGCGATATGGCTACACCTTC

D: TRBD2
V: TRBV6-5
size: NA
J: TRBJ2-5
CDR3: CASRPSGSHQETQYF
DNA: TGTGCCAGCAGACCTAGCGGGAGCCATCAAGAGACCCAGTACTTC

D: NA
V: TRBV7-9
size: few
J: TRBJ2-1
CDR3: CASSPLGGPYNEQFF
DNA: TGTGCCAGCAGCCCCCTTGGAGGGCCCTACAATGAGCAGTTCTTC

D: TRBD2
V: TRBV28
size: NA
J: TRBJ2-5
CDR3: CASQLAVRETQYF
DNA: TGTGCCAGCCAACTAGCGGTCAGGGAGACCCAGTACTTC

D: TRBD2
V: TRBV28
size: few
J: TRBJ2-7
CDR3: CASKGTSGRASSYEQYF
DNA: TGTGCCAGCAAAGGGACTAGCGGGAGGGCGAGCTCCTACGAGCAGTACTTC

D: NA
V: TRBV28
size: NA
J: TRBJ2-7
CDR3: CASSSIQGMFYEQYF
DNA: TGTGCCAGCAGTTCAATACAGGGTATGTTCTACGAGCAGTACTTC

D: NA
V: TRBV25-1
size: NA
J: TRBJ2-1
CDR3: CASSERPHLNEQFF
DNA: TGTGCCAGCAGTGAACGTCCCCACCTAAATGAGCAGTTCTTC

D: NA
V: TRBV6-2/TRBV6-3
size: once
J: TRBJ1-1
CDR3: CASSPATVNTEAFF
DNA: TGTGCCAGCAGCCCCGCAACTGTTAACACTGAAGCTTTCTTT

D: NA
V: TRBV4-2
size: NA
J: TRBJ2-2
CDR3: CASSPLGFGGELFF
DNA: TGTGCCAGCAGCCCACTAGGGTTTGGCGGGGAGCTGTTTTTT

D: TRBD2
V: TRBV28
size: NA
J: TRBJ2-5
CDR3: CASSLASGTETQYF
DNA: TGTGCCAGCAGTTTGGCTAGCGGGACGGAGACCCAGTACTTC

D: TRBD2
V: TRBV5-6
size: NA
J: TRBJ2-5
CDR3: CASSSTSGIVGQETQYF
DNA: TGTGCCAGCAGCTCCACTAGCGGGATAGTGGGCCAAGAGACCCAGTACTTC

D: TRBD1
V: TRBV20-1
size: NA
J: TRBJ2-7
CDR3: CSASDRGRNRPYEQYF
DNA: TGCAGTGCTAGTGACAGGGGGCGGAATCGCCCCTACGAGCAGTACTTC

D: TRBD1
V: TRBV2
size: NA
J: TRBJ2-7
CDR3: CASKDRGRDEQYF
DNA: TGTGCCAGCAAGGACAGGGGTCGGGACGAGCAGTACTTC

D: TRBD1
V: TRBV7-3
size: NA
J: TRBJ1-1
CDR3: CASSSTGAREAFF
DNA: TGTGCCAGCAGCTCGACAGGGGCGCGTGAAGCTTTCTTT

D: TRBD1
V: TRBV6-2/TRBV6-3
size: NA
J: TRBJ1-6
CDR3: CASSLLGQGTNSPLHF
DNA: TGTGCCAGCAGCCTACTCGGACAGGGAACTAATTCACCCCTCCACTTT

D: NA
V: TRBV6-2/TRBV6-3
size: NA
J: TRBJ1-3
CDR3: CASSYVGNPGHGNTIYF
DNA: TGTGCCAGCAGTTACGTTGGCAACCCTGGGCACGGAAACACCATATATTTT

D: TRBD1
V: TRBV19
size: NA
J: TRBJ2-7
CDR3: CASSTPNRQGYEQYF
DNA: TGTGCCAGTAGTACGCCCAACCGACAGGGCTACGAGCAGTACTTC

D: NA
V: TRBV9
size: NA
J: TRBJ2-5
CDR3: CASSPGTQETQYF
DNA: TGTGCCAGCAGCCCCGGGACTCAAGAGACCCAGTACTTC

D: NA
V: TRBV28
size: few
J: TRBJ2-7
CDR3: CASRSYEQYF
DNA: TGTGCCAGCAGGAGCTACGAGCAGTACTTC

D: NA
V: TRBV4-1
size: NA
J: TRBJ2-1
CDR3: CASKEGQAGGSYNEQFF
DNA: TGCGCCAGCAAGGAGGGCCAAGCCGGGGGCTCCTACAATGAGCAGTTCTTC

D: TRBD2
V: TRBV9
size: NA
J: TRBJ2-5
CDR3: CASSVGGASGRARETQYF
DNA: TGTGCCAGCAGCGTAGGGGGGGCTAGCGGGAGGGCAAGGGAGACCCAGTACTTC

D: TRBD1
V: TRBV28
size: once
J: TRBJ1-6
CDR3: CAGSRGQGSNSPLHF
DNA: TGTGCCGGGAGTAGGGGACAGGGCAGCAATTCACCCCTCCACTTT

D: NA
V: TRBV19
size: NA
J: TRBJ2-7
CDR3: CASKSGLASGYEQYF
DNA: TGTGCCAGTAAATCGGGACTCGCCAGCGGCTACGAGCAGTACTTC

D: TRBD2
V: TRBV6-1
size: NA
J: TRBJ2-4
CDR3: CASSERGIGNIQYF
DNA: TGTGCCAGCAGTGAGCGGGGGATTGGAAACATTCAGTACTTC

D: NA
V: TRBV28
size: NA
J: TRBJ1-2
CDR3: CASTAGGANYGYTF
DNA: TGTGCCAGCACCGCGGGGGGGGCGAACTATGGCTACACCTTC

D: TRBD1
V: TRBV12-5
size: NA
J: TRBJ2-1
CDR3: CASGNNRQGQYNEQFF
DNA: TGTGCTAGTGGAAACAATCGACAGGGGCAGTACAATGAGCAGTTCTTC

D: NA
V: TRBV7-3
size: NA
J: TRBJ2-2
CDR3: CASSVSGTTGELFF
DNA: TGTGCCAGCAGCGTCAGTGGGACAACTGGGGAGCTGTTTTTT

D: TRBD2
V: TRBV7-6
size: NA
J: TRBJ2-1
CDR3: CASSSTGLAGGSPYNEQFF
DNA: TGTGCCAGCAGCTCGACGGGACTAGCGGGAGGGTCACCCTACAATGAGCAGTTCTTC

D: NA
V: TRBV7-2
size: NA
J: TRBJ2-7
CDR3: CASSQSQNRGEQYF
DNA: TGTGCCAGCAGCCAGTCCCAGAACCGAGGCGAGCAGTACTTC

D: TRBD2
V: TRBV7-2
size: NA
J: TRBJ2-7
CDR3: CASGTLAGVTHEQYF
DNA: TGTGCCAGCGGCACTCTAGCGGGAGTAACACACGAGCAGTACTTC

D: TRBD2
V: TRBV28
size: NA
J: TRBJ2-7
CDR3: CASSLLTSGSGYEQYF
DNA: TGTGCCAGCAGTTTACTGACTAGCGGGAGTGGTTACGAGCAGTACTTC

D: NA
V: TRBV6-4
size: NA
J: TRBJ2-6
CDR3: CASRAQGSGANVLTF
DNA: TGTGCCAGCAGAGCCCAGGGGTCTGGGGCCAACGTCCTGACTTTC

D: NA
V: TRBV6-5
size: NA
J: TRBJ1-3
CDR3: CASDILSGNTIYF
DNA: TGTGCCAGCGATATACTCTCTGGAAACACCATATATTTT

D: NA
V: TRBV18
size: NA
J: TRBJ2-2
CDR3: CASSSYTGELFF
DNA: TGTGCCAGCTCATCTTACACCGGGGAGCTGTTTTTT

D: NA
V: TRBV4-3
size: NA
J: TRBJ1-5
CDR3: CASSQSSIGRPQHF
DNA: TGCGCCAGCAGCCAATCGAGTATCGGTAGGCCCCAGCATTTT

D: TRBD1
V: TRBV28
size: NA
J: TRBJ2-1
CDR3: CASTPQGAKYNEQFF
DNA: TGTGCCAGTACACCTCAGGGGGCTAAGTACAATGAGCAGTTCTTC

D: NA
V: TRBV5-5
size: few
J: TRBJ1-5
CDR3: CASSLSGDQPQHF
DNA: TGTGCCAGCAGCTTATCAGGGGATCAGCCCCAGCATTTT

D: NA
V: TRBV6-5
size: NA
J: TRBJ1-1
CDR3: CASSYGFVGGNTEAFF
DNA: TGTGCCAGCAGTTACGGGTTCGTGGGGGGGAACACTGAAGCTTTCTTT

D: TRBD2
V: TRBV5-1
size: NA
J: TRBJ2-5
CDR3: CASSLGPPGGGEETQYF
DNA: TGCGCCAGCAGCTTGGGACCCCCGGGGGGGGGCGAAGAGACCCAGTACTTC

D: NA
V: TRBV27
size: NA
J: TRBJ2-5
CDR3: CASSFQGRGWETQYF
DNA: TGTGCCAGCAGTTTTCAAGGCAGAGGTTGGGAGACCCAGTACTTC

D: NA
V: TRBV7-2
size: NA
J: TRBJ2-5
CDR3: CASTRAAPQETQYF
DNA: TGTGCCAGCACCAGAGCGGCTCCCCAAGAGACCCAGTACTTC

D: NA
V: TRBV7-9
size: NA
J: TRBJ1-5
CDR3: CASSSTGSNQPQHF
DNA: TGTGCCAGCAGCTCCACCGGTAGCAATCAGCCCCAGCATTTT

D: TRBD1
V: TRBV9
size: NA
J: TRBJ2-7
CDR3: CASSVGAGQANYEQYF
DNA: TGTGCCAGCAGCGTAGGGGCGGGACAGGCAAATTACGAGCAGTACTTC

D: NA
V: TRBV18
size: NA
J: TRBJ1-3
CDR3: CASSPGLGDSGNTIYF
DNA: TGTGCCAGCTCACCCGGGCTCGGGGACTCTGGAAACACCATATATTTT